The 19 T cell receptor beta chains reported below all come from one sample, sequenced in a study of T cell responses to AZD1222 COVID-19 vaccine. Sequenced by immunoSEQ multiplex PCR; TCRdb stores in-frame clones only, minus some. Among 140,000 to 150,000 clones, approximately 90% were seen once, and the ten largest hold around 5.2%. The starting material was peripheral blood, obtained on day 0 of AZD1222 vaccination. These receptor sequences come from an adult in good health.

This clone was seen once. The chain is built from TRBV9 and TRBJ1-2; D might be TRBD1 (5 bases). V was trimmed by 4 bases and J by 1 base, leaving 17 bases between them. The CDR3 has 16 amino acids. CDR1 and CDR2 from the germline V gene are SGDLS and YYNGEE. The CDR3, as DNA: TGTGCCAGCAGCCTGGGGACGTCAAGATTTAACTATGGCTACACCTTC. Translating gives CASSLGTSRFNYGYTF.

The chain couples TRBV3-1 (or the pseudogene TRBV3-2) to TRBJ1-4; D call uncertain. Germline V gives CDR1 LGHDT, CDR2 YNNKEL (reference sequence). This CDR3 is built from 14 residues. The germline V and J ends were trimmed by 0 bases and 4 bases, with 6 bases remaining between them. The CDR3 loop reads CASSQDFSNEKLFF. CDR3 bases: TGTGCCAGCAGCCAAGATTTCAGTAATGAAAAACTGTTTTTT.

The chain combines TRBV7-8 with TRBJ1-2; D gene unclear. Trimming took 7 bases from V and 4 from J, leaving 16 bases between them. The germline gives CDR1 SGHVS, CDR2 FQNEAQ. The CDR3 runs to 14 residues. The CDR3 DNA reads TGTGCCAGCACCGAAAAGGTATTCCCCTATGGCTACACCTTC. It specifies CASTEKVFPYGYTF. Full variable domain (outside the CDR3, taken from reference TRBV7-8 and TRBJ1-2): GAGVSQSPRYKVAKRGQDVALRCDPISGHVSLFWYQQALGQGPEFLTYFQNEAQLDKSGLPSDRFFAERPEGSVSTLKIQRTQQEDSAVYLCASTEKVFPYGYTFGSGTRLTVV.

The DNA for the CDR3 is TGCGCCAGCAGTGAGACTAAAAGGAGTAAGCTGGGTCGGAGGACACAAGAGACCCAGTACTTC. Translation: CASSETKRSKLGRRTQETQYF. The gene calls are TRBV10-1 and TRBJ2-5; tentatively, D is TRBD1 or TRBD2 (5 bases each). Trimming removed 2 bases from V and 2 bases from J, with 30 bases in between. There are 21 residues in the CDR3. CDR1 is WNHNN and CDR2 is SYGVQD in the germline V gene (reference sequence).

This chain connects TRBV3-1 (or the pseudogene TRBV3-2) to TRBJ1-1; D is unresolved. Germline loops: CDR1 LGHDT, CDR2 YNNKEL (reference sequence). The CDR3 spans 13 residues. Trimming took off 3 bases at V and 4 bases at J, with 9 bases between the two ends. CDR3 region: CASSHGSGTEAFF. The CDR3 DNA is TGTGCCAGCAGCCACGGGTCCGGCACTGAAGCTTTCTTT.

The chain links TRBV7-9 to TRBJ2-7; perhaps TRBD1 as D (6 bases). The germline V gene encodes CDR1 SEHNR and CDR2 FQNEAQ (reference sequence). This CDR3 region has 12 residues. V dropped 5 bases and J dropped 6 bases, with 11 bases sitting between them. The CDR3 loop is CASSPRTAEQYF. The CDR3 DNA sequence: TGTGCCAGCAGCCCGCGGACAGCCGAGCAGTACTTC. The full variable domain, completed using reference TRBV7-9 and TRBJ2-7, is DTGVSQNPRHKITKRGQNVTFRCDPISEHNRLYWYRQTLGQGPEFLTYFQNEAQLEKSRLLSDRFSAERPKGSFSTLEIQRTEQGDSAMYLCASSPRTAEQYFGPGTRLTVT.

The CDR3 DNA reads TGTGCCAGCAGCTTGTTTGACCCGACGGGGGGGCTGTTTTTT. Translating gives CASSLFDPTGGLFF. This chain connects TRBV5-8 to TRBJ1-4, with D possibly matching TRBD1 (5 bases). CDR3 length: 14 amino acids. The germline CDR1 and CDR2 sequences are SGHTS and YDEGEE. V shed 1 base and J shed 14 bases, with 18 bases lying between them.

The V and J genes are TRBV19 and TRBJ1-2, with unresolved D. Germline V gives CDR1 LNHDA, CDR2 SQIVND (reference sequence). The CDR3 has 14 residues. V gave up 4 bases and J gave up 4 bases, with 13 bases separating them. The CDR3 protein is CASSNGARPYGYTF. CDR3 sequence (DNA): TGTGCCAGTAGTAATGGAGCCAGGCCCTATGGCTACACCTTC.

The CDR3 sequence: CASSQDLITSGLYEQYF. The CDR3 nucleotides read TGCGCCAGCAGCCAAGATCTTATCACTAGCGGCCTCTACGAGCAGTACTTC. The chain couples TRBV4-3 to TRBJ2-7, with 8 bases aligning to TRBD2. The V and J ends lost 0 bases and 3 bases, in that order; junction bases with no gene match: 10. Germline loops: CDR1 LGHNA, CDR2 YSLEER. The CDR3 is 17 amino acids.

The CDR3 sequence: CASSLAILNTEAFF. The DNA of the CDR3 is TGTGCCAGCAGTTTAGCGATCCTGAACACTGAAGCTTTCTTT. This chain links TRBV6-2 or TRBV6-3 with TRBJ1-1; unclear D gene. CDR3 size: 14 residues. Trimming cost V 4 bases and J 0 bases, with 9 bases left between them. Germline values: CDR1 MNHEY, CDR2 SVGEGT.

The chain employs TRBV7-2 and TRBJ1-1, with D tentatively TRBD1 (5 bases). Germline V CDR1 and CDR2: SGHTA, FQGNSA. Trimming took 8 bases from V and 6 from J, leaving 25 bases between them. CDR3 size: 16 residues. CDR3 amino acids: CASDSLGRKPVAEAFF. The CDR3 bases are TGTGCCAGCGATTCTCTGGGACGTAAGCCAGTCGCTGAAGCTTTCTTT.

The chain combines TRBV28 with TRBJ1-5, with D possibly being TRBD1 (5 bases). Germline V gene lookup returns CDR1 MDHEN and CDR2 SYDVKM. The CDR3 extends over 13 amino acids. V gave up 5 bases and J gave up 7 bases, with 12 bases separating them. The CDR3 DNA reads TGTGCCAGCAGTCCCCAGGGCTGGCAGCCCCAGCATTTT. It is translated as CASSPQGWQPQHF.

The chain joins TRBV4-2 to TRBJ1-2; D not resolved. Germline V gene data show CDR1 as LGHNA and CDR2 as YNFKEQ. The CDR3 covers 19 residues. V lost 1 base and J lost 0, with 21 bases in between. The CDR3 DNA reads TGTGCCAGCAGCCAAGGGACCCGTGTGGGGTTTGGAGCTAACTATGGCTACACCTTC. Translation gives CASSQGTRVGFGANYGYTF.

J is TRBJ1-4 and V is TRBV3-1 (or the pseudogene TRBV3-2); tentative D call: TRBD1 (6 bases). Trimming took 1 base from V and 7 from J, leaving 13 bases between them. The CDR3 has 15 residues. Germline V gene data show CDR1 as LGHDT and CDR2 as YNNKEL (reference sequence). DNA for the CDR3: TGTGCCAGCAGCCAAGCCCAGGGAGGGGGTGAAAAACTGTTTTTT. Its protein product is CASSQAQGGGEKLFF.

This rearrangement joins TRBV5-4 to TRBJ1-5; D is uncertain. Trimming shortened V by 8 bases and J by 9 bases, and 21 bases separated the two germline ends. The CDR3 is 14 residues long. The germline CDR1 and CDR2 sequences are SGHNT and YYREEE (reference sequence). The CDR3, as DNA: TGTGCCAGTCGGACTTCAGGCCATCAATGGCCCCAGCATTTT. Protein product: CASRTSGHQWPQHF.

J is TRBJ1-1 and V is TRBV29-1; D is ambiguous. The CDR3 is 14 amino acids. Trimming took 5 bases from V and 0 from J, leaving 13 bases between them. Germline-derived CDR1 and CDR2 are SQVTM and ANQGSEA. The CDR3 is CSVLHPGMNTEAFF. For the CDR3, the DNA is TGCAGCGTTCTGCACCCGGGGATGAACACTGAAGCTTTCTTT.

The chain combines TRBV29-1 with TRBJ2-7; tentatively, D is TRBD1 or TRBD2 (5 bases each). CDR1 SQVTM and CDR2 ANQGSEA come from the germline V gene. This CDR3 spans 11 amino acids. V dropped 3 bases and J dropped 3 bases, with 6 bases sitting between them. CDR3 bases: TGCAGCGTTGAGAGGGGCTACGAGCAGTACTTC. Translation gives CSVERGYEQYF.

The rearrangement links TRBV7-2 to TRBJ1-1; D is ambiguous. The length of the CDR3 is 14 residues. CDR1 is SGHTA and CDR2 is FQGNSA in the germline V gene. Trimming removed 8 bases from V and 0 bases from J, with 13 bases in between. CDR3 DNA sequence: TGTGCCAGCCTCCAGACGGGGATGAACACTGAAGCTTTCTTT. It specifies CASLQTGMNTEAFF.

The gene calls are TRBV3-1 (or the pseudogene TRBV3-2) and TRBJ1-5; D is perhaps TRBD1 (5 bases). The CDR3 sequence is 14 residues long. The ends were cut back, 0 bases at V and 6 bases at J, with 9 bases in the middle. Germline lookup yields CDR1 LGHDT and CDR2 YNNKEL (reference sequence). This chain's CDR3 is CASSQDGGTQPQHF. DNA of the CDR3: TGTGCCAGCAGCCAAGACGGGGGTACTCAGCCCCAGCATTTT.